The clone carrying this TCR beta chain has just a few counts. Its specificity is not known. Germline-derived CDR1 and CDR2 are MDHEN and SYDVKM. V lost 5 bases and J lost 2; bases outside the gene matches: 6. The CDR3 sequence is 17 residues long. Sequenced by immunoSEQ multiplex PCR; TCRdb stores in-frame clones only, minus some. The sample has tens of thousands of clones, roughly nine tenths seen once. These data originate in a study of T cell responses to AZD1222 COVID-19 vaccine. Study at large: Second-dose groups at about 4 or about 12 weeks were pooled.

Study-level points and caveats: Donors skewed white British and female; clonal diversity was possibly underestimated.

The receptor was derived from an adult in good health. The input for sequencing was peripheral blood, taken on day 0 of AZD1222 vaccination. The chain carries TRBV28 and TRBJ2-2; 12 bases are shared with TRBD2. The CDR3 loop is CASSRLAGALNTGELFF. In DNA form, the CDR3 reads TGTGCCAGCAGTCGACTAGCGGGAGCCTTAAACACCGGGGAGCTGTTTTTT.